Listed below are T cell receptor beta chains from one sample, sequenced in a study of T cell repertoires in cytomegalovirus infection. A single record per CDR3 protein comes from TCRdb applying MiXCR to the reads. The sample lists over 150,000 distinct CDR3 sequences, 17% occurring once. Material: CD8+ T cells from PBMCs. Receptor source: a human donor in good health (CMV status not recorded). Some clones in this sample may be carry-over from other donors' samples. Both conserved end residues are part of each CDR3. The order of the fields is D gene, V gene, J gene, clone size, CDR3 protein, CDR3 DNA. A D gene is named only where the DNA matches it firmly. Rows may omit the clone size; those that give it use once, few, many or a size class.

>-|TRBV29-1|TRBJ1-2|-
CSVEGGGTYGYTF
TGCAGCGTTGAAGGGGGTGGAACCTATGGCTACACCTTC
>-|TRBV4-1|TRBJ1-1|many
CASSPRTMNTEAFF
TGCGCCAGCAGCCCGCGAACGATGAACACTGAAGCTTTCTTT
>-|TRBV7-9|TRBJ2-1|few
CASSLAAGEQFF
TGTGCCAGCAGCTTAGCGGCAGGTGAGCAGTTCTTC
>TRBD1|TRBV7-9|TRBJ2-7|few
CASSSGQLPYEQYF
TGTGCCAGCAGCTCGGGACAGCTACCCTACGAGCAGTACTTC
>TRBD2|TRBV4-3|TRBJ2-1|few
CASSQDLGLGFHNEQFF
TGCGCCAGCAGCCAAGATCTTGGACTAGGCTTCCACAATGAGCAGTTCTTC
>TRBD1|TRBV7-6|TRBJ2-7|few
CASSLADRADYEQYF
TGTGCCAGCAGCTTAGCGGACAGGGCGGACTACGAGCAGTACTTC
>-|TRBV7-8|TRBJ2-4|-
CASSPSLLVAKNIQYF
TGTGCCAGCAGCCCTAGCCTCTTGGTGGCCAAAAACATTCAGTACTTC
>-|TRBV15|TRBJ2-7|-
CATSSPGLTYEQYF
TGTGCCACCAGCTCCCCGGGACTTACCTACGAGCAGTACTTC
>-|TRBV19|TRBJ2-1|-
CASSTPGHQQFF
TGTGCCAGTAGTACTCCGGGACACCAGCAGTTCTTC
>-|TRBV7-6|TRBJ1-6|few
CASSLIGGAGSPLHF
TGTGCCAGCAGCTTAATTGGGGGGGCAGGGTCACCCCTCCACTTT
>TRBD1|TRBV20-1|TRBJ1-2|few
CSARDRQGYGYTF
TGCAGTGCTAGAGATAGACAGGGCTATGGCTACACCTTC
>-|TRBV6-2/TRBV6-3|TRBJ1-1|-
CASTLTPGPGTRAFF
TGTGCCAGCACCCTAACCCCCGGGCCCGGGACAAGAGCTTTCTTT
>TRBD2|TRBV28|TRBJ2-3|-
CATIPDNLAGGQVKDTQYF
TGTGCCACAATCCCTGACAACCTCGCGGGGGGGCAAGTAAAAGATACGCAGTATTTT
>-|TRBV25-1|TRBJ1-1|-
CASSEIQGNTEAFF
TGTGCCAGCAGTGAGATACAGGGGAACACTGAAGCTTTCTTT
>-|TRBV12-3/TRBV12-4|TRBJ1-1|-
CASSKMEETEAFF
TGTGCCAGCAGTAAGATGGAGGAGACTGAAGCTTTCTTT
>-|TRBV7-2|TRBJ1-2|many
CASSLRTGYGYTF
TGTGCCAGCAGCTTACGGACGGGCTATGGCTACACCTTC
>-|TRBV20-1|TRBJ1-2|-
CSAREEGKGRYGYTF
TGCAGTGCTAGAGAGGAGGGAAAAGGACGGTATGGCTACACCTTC
>-|TRBV6-6|TRBJ2-1|-
CASSLPAEHYNEQFF
TGTGCCAGCAGTTTACCGGCCGAGCACTACAATGAGCAGTTCTTC
>-|TRBV12-3/TRBV12-4|TRBJ1-1|-
CASSPRDLNTEAFF
TGTGCCAGCAGCCCCCGGGACCTGAACACTGAAGCTTTCTTT
>TRBD1|TRBV7-2|TRBJ1-1|many
CASSLVGRTGNPARAFF
TGTGCCAGCAGCTTAGTAGGAAGGACAGGGAACCCTGCCCGCGCTTTCTTT
>-|TRBV11-2|TRBJ2-1|many
CASSLEFEASYNEQFF
TGTGCCAGCAGCTTAGAATTCGAGGCCTCCTACAATGAGCAGTTCTTC
>-|TRBV12-5|TRBJ1-1|-
CASGVPGDLKTEAFF
TGTGCTAGTGGTGTCCCGGGGGATTTGAAGACTGAAGCTTTCTTT
>TRBD2|TRBV27|TRBJ2-1|few
CASRTTSGRYNEQFF
TGTGCCAGCAGAACCACTAGCGGGAGATACAATGAGCAGTTCTTC
>TRBD1|TRBV7-8|TRBJ2-7|few
CASSLQQGAYEQYF
TGTGCCAGCAGCTTACAACAGGGGGCCTACGAGCAGTACTTC
>-|TRBV7-3|TRBJ2-7|-
CASSLLGDSYEQYF
TGTGCCAGCAGCTTACTAGGGGATTCCTACGAGCAGTACTTC
>TRBD1|TRBV29-1|TRBJ2-1|few
CSAPNRGEQFF
TGCAGCGCTCCAAACAGGGGTGAGCAGTTCTTC
>-|TRBV29-1|TRBJ2-1|-
CSVEGLQQFF
TGCAGCGTGGAGGGCCTGCAGCAGTTCTTC
>TRBD2|TRBV5-4|TRBJ2-5|-
CASRPRLAEETQYF
TGTGCCAGCAGACCAAGACTAGCGGAAGAGACCCAGTACTTC
>-|TRBV28|TRBJ1-5|-
CASSSVGGGQPQHF
TGTGCCAGCAGTTCCGTGGGGGGGGGTCAGCCCCAGCATTTT
>TRBD1|TRBV28|TRBJ2-5|few
CASSLTGGVETQYF
TGTGCCAGCAGTTTGACAGGGGGCGTTGAGACCCAGTACTTC
>-|TRBV6-2/TRBV6-3|TRBJ1-2|few
CASSYSAGKDGYTF
TGTGCCAGCAGTTACTCGGCAGGGAAAGATGGCTACACCTTC
>TRBD1|TRBV12-3/TRBV12-4|TRBJ1-5|once
CASSTRRTGNQPQHF
TGTGCCAGCAGTACCCGTCGGACAGGGAATCAGCCCCAGCATTTT